This T cell receptor (beta chain) was found in a study of blood T cell repertoires in COVID-19. Participants were placed into cohorts based on the clinical history they reported. In the original workflow: Researchers report that nucleated cell counts were estimated from reference gene primer amplification. Sequencing was performed with immunoSEQ multiplex PCR; in TCRdb, only in-frame clones are kept and a portion is missing. V, J and clone size are taken as reported in that table, and D and trimming were inferred from the DNA itself. The sample has fewer than 500,000 clones, around nine tenths seen once. This clone was picked up one time. The source material was PBMCs or T cells enriched from blood (not recorded which). The receptor's source is a woman aged 18-29 years with acute COVID-19.

CDR3 sequence reads: CASSLLGAGADTQYF. The CDR3 DNA follows: TGTGCCAGCAGCCTCCTAGGGGCAGGGGCAGATACGCAGTATTTT. The chain joins TRBV7-9 to TRBJ2-3; a weak D match, TRBD1 (6 bases). Germline-derived CDR1 and CDR2 are SEHNR and FQNEAQ (reference sequence). The germline V and J ends were trimmed by 5 bases and 4 bases, with 16 bases remaining between them. CDR3 length: 15 amino acids.